This T cell receptor (beta chain) stems from a study of blood T cell repertoires in COVID-19. Turning to the study itself: There were acute and convalescent COVID-19 samples, and they came from the United States, Italy and Spain. Nucleic acid was either cDNA or gDNA, and it came from T cells, B-cell-depleted T cells, or PBMCs.

In the authors' workflow: Amplification from reference gene primers served as the basis for estimated nucleated cell counts. Assay used: immunoSEQ multiplex PCR; TCRdb lists only in-frame clones, some missing. That table supplies the V and J calls and clone size; D and trimming were determined from the DNA. Of around 150,000 clones in the sample, roughly 84% were seen once. CDR3 length equals 16 residues. J was trimmed by 6 bases and V by 5 bases; bases with no gene match: 12. CDR1 SEHNR and CDR2 FQNEAQ come from the germline V gene (reference sequence). The gene calls are TRBV7-9 and TRBJ2-1; 8 nucleotides line up with TRBD1. The sample comprised peripheral blood. This sequence was found in a man aged 70 or older with acute or convalescent COVID-19. The CDR3 reads CASSPTGPTGGNEQFF. In DNA form, the CDR3 reads TGTGCCAGCAGCCCGACAGGGCCAACAGGGGGCAATGAGCAGTTCTTC.